This T cell receptor (beta chain) appears in the sequencing data of a study of response to subunit inactivated influenza vaccine. The CDR3 has 13 residues. Between the trimmed V and J ends, which lost 1 base and 5 bases, there was a span of 6 bases. Germline V gene data show CDR1 as SGHTA and CDR2 as FQGNSA. MiXCR, run by TCRdb on the RT-PCR reads, gives a single entry per CDR3 protein. The profile covers a few hundred thousand distinct CDR3 sequences, with 20% to 25% appearing a single time and roughly a tenth taken by the ten largest. This clonotype was counted a few times. V usage is TRBV7-2 and J usage is TRBJ2-1; D not resolved. The sample here was PBMCs from blood, taken about 20 months after vaccination. This clonotype was sampled from a man between 50 and 75 years old who received an inactivated influenza vaccine. The CDR3 loop is CASSLGPNNEQFF. The CDR3 bases are TGTGCCAGCAGCTTAGGGCCGAACAATGAGCAGTTCTTC.